This T cell receptor beta chain originates from a study of shared clonotypes between healthy human individuals (TCRdb year 2020). About the full investigation: The cohort included three men and a couple of women between 18 and 49 years of age. The study deeply sequenced blood TCR repertoires of five healthy adults to estimate repertoire size and the extent of clonotype sharing between individuals. Different laboratories and diverse techniques were used to prepare libraries and sequence TCR repertoires, to increase sequencing depth and limit assay-specific biases. Between about 0.8 and 9 billion PBMCs per donor were obtained by leukapheresis. What the study reported, not specific to this receptor: Only blood was sampled, and tissue TCR repertoires likely differ from those in blood. Based on pairwise subsampling, the degree of clonotype sharing among donors was expected to be affected by sequencing depth. Because the study included a small number of donors, the genetic and exposure-history diversity represented was limited.

Using the deep immunoSEQ assay, TCR CDR3 regions were amplified from genomic DNA by multiplex PCR. Extracted genomic DNA from each cell subset was distributed evenly across all wells of several immunoSEQ 96-well plates, and each plate was treated as a replicate. For unsorted PBMC, each replicate PCR was loaded with around 300 ng genomic DNA, equivalent to about 30,000 T cell genomes. Genomic DNA from unsorted PBMC was sequenced over ten immunoSEQ deep assay plates. Purified libraries were quantified with a Qubit 3.0 fluorometer, sized on a Bioanalyzer 2100, and re-quantified with the KAPA Library Quantification kit. A separate single-read 150-cycle Illumina NextSeq 550 flow cell was used to sequence each immunoSEQ 96-well plate. The published analysis was carried out like this. Because the immunoSEQ output held only junctional sequences and lacked quality scores, the filtering could not match the filtering applied to full-length reads. Sequences were annotated with PyIR, a Python wrapper for IgBLAST v1.9, using IMGT germline references to assign V/J genes and CDR3. Reads were removed for weak V/J assignments (E-value above 1e-6), missing CDR3, stop codons, out-of-frame junctions, or ambiguous translated residues. V3J clonotypes were defined by identical inferred V gene, J gene, and CDR3 amino acid sequence. Percentage overlap between repertoires was computed as shared unique clonotypes divided by the size of the smaller repertoire. Richness of each repertoire was evaluated using RTK rarefaction, the Chao1 estimator, and Recon v2.1 estimates of unobserved clonotypes. Here the immuneACCESS table is served through TCRdb, limited to in-frame sequences with V and J called. Missing clones are a known gap in these copies; in checked studies unresolved V genes cover under half, and the rest lacks a known reason. D and trimming come from the DNA, and the V and J calls and clone size come from that table. Counted in this sample were approximately 470,000 clones; 65% to 85% of them appeared once. 10% to 15% of the sample comes from the top ten.

Trimming at the junction amounts to 5 bases on V and 0 bases on J, and the germline ends lie 10 bases apart. CDR1 and CDR2, per the germline V gene, are MGHRA and YSYEKL. The CDR3 runs 14 residues from the cysteine to the phenylalanine. Only the CDR3 region is kept as DNA, spanning 42 bases read in frame from base 1. Worth noting for this clone: Its antigen remains unidentified. Base qualities are not recorded, but no much larger clone differs from it by a single base.

Donors were healthy HIV-negative adults with no recently reported acute infections or vaccinations. Every donor was a Caucasian adult residing in Nashville, Tennessee, USA. For unsorted samples, 70 million to 95 million PBMCs were counted, and genomic DNA was extracted using the QIAamp DNA Blood Mini kit. Blood was obtained by leukapheresis, after which PBMCs were separated by Ficoll-Histopaque density gradient centrifugation and cryopreserved in liquid nitrogen vapor phase. The source of this sequence is a woman aged 40-49 years in good health. Some clones in this sample may be carry-over from other donors' samples. The receptor chain draws on TRBV4-1 and TRBJ1-2, with the D gene uncertain. The sequencing input was PBMCs. The DNA is TGCGCCAGCAGCAAAGGGATTGCTAACTATGGCTACACCTTC. This translates into CASSKGIANYGYTF.